This T cell receptor beta chain was recorded in a study of T cell repertoires in cytomegalovirus infection. A single record per CDR3 protein comes from TCRdb applying MiXCR to the reads. The sample has some 180,000 distinct CDR3 sequences; approximately 18% are singletons. In this sample, this clonotype turned up a few times. What it binds is unknown. Study-wide points: Dominant in the ex vivo response were TCR beta clonotypes restricted by HLA-C and specific for CMV. The study identified carriers of CMV plus the relevant HLA from cumulative public TCR beta family frequency.

The CDR3 covers 15 residues. Trimming stripped 2 bases from V and 0 bases from J, with 5 bases between. Germline CDR1 MNHEY, CDR2 SVGEGT. The chain recombines TRBV6-2 or TRBV6-3 with TRBJ2-6, with a tentative D call TRBD1 (5 bases). The clonotype originates from a human donor in good health (CMV status not recorded). Some clones in this sample may be carry-over from other donors' samples. The sequencing input was CD8+ T cells from PBMCs. The CDR3 bases are TGTGCCAGCAGTTACAGGGGCTCTGGGGCCAACGTCCTGACTTTC. It encodes CASSYRGSGANVLTF.